The entry below describes one T cell receptor beta chain. Amplification used 60 Vbeta primers and 13 Jbeta primers. Sequencing used immunoSEQ multiplex PCR; TCRdb keeps in-frame clones, though not all of them. The sample has approximately 150,000 clones; 77% are singletons. The CDR3 spans 14 residues. V was clipped by 5 bases and J by 3 bases; unmatched bases: 2. In germline, CDR1 is LNHNV, CDR2 YYDKDF (reference sequence). This sample is drawn from a study of cytomegalovirus exposure and HLA in healthy donors. The rearrangement uses TRBV15 and TRBJ1-2, with TRBD1 matching over 11 bases. Source material: PBMCs. The sequence was obtained from a woman in her twenties or thirties in good health and CMV-seropositive. CDR3 bases: TGTGCCACCAGCGGGGACAGGGGGGACTATGGCTACACCTTC. It specifies CATSGDRGDYGYTF.